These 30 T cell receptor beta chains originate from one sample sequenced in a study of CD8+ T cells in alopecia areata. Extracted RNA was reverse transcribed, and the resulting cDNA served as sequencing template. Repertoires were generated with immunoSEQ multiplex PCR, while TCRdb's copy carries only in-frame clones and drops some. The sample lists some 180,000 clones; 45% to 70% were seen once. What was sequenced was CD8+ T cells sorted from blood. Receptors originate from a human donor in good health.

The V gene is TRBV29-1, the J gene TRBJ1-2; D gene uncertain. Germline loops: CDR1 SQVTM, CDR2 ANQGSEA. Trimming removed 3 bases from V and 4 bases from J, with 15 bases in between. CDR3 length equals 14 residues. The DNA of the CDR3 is TGCAGCGTTGATTCGGCCGGAGCGGCCTATGGCTACACCTTC. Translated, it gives CSVDSAGAAYGYTF.

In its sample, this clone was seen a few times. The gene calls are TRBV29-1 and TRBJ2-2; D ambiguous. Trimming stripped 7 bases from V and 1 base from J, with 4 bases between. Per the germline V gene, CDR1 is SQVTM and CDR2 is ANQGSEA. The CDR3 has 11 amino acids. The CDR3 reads CSGENTGELFF. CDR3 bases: TGCAGCGGGGAGAACACCGGGGAGCTGTTTTTT.

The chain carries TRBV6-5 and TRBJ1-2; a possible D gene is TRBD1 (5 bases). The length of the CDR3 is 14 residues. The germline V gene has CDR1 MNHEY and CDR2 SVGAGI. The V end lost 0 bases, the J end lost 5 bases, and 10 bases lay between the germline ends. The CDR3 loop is CASSYSGTRYGYTF. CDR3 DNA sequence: TGTGCCAGCAGTTACTCAGGGACGAGATATGGCTACACCTTC.

CDR3 region: CASSHQGGLNTEAFF. The CDR3 DNA reads TGCGCCAGCAGCCACCAGGGGGGGTTGAACACTGAAGCTTTCTTT. The chain combines TRBV4-1 with TRBJ1-1; TRBD1 agrees at 7 bases. With 3 bases clipped from V and 0 bases from J, the junction kept 4 bases outside the gene matches. The CDR3 contains 15 residues. Per germline, CDR1 MGHRA and CDR2 YSYEKL.

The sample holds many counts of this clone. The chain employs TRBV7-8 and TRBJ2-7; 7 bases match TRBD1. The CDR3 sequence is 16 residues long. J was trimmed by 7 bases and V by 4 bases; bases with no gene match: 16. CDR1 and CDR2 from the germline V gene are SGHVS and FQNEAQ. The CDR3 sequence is CASSSLGGRGSREQYF. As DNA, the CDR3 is TGTGCCAGCAGCTCTTTAGGGGGCAGGGGGTCTCGGGAGCAGTACTTC.

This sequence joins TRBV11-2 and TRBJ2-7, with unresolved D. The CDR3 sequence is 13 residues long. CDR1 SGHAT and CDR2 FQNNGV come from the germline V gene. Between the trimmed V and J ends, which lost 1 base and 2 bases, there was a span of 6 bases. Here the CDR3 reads CASSLGPPYEQYF. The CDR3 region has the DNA TGTGCCAGCAGCTTAGGCCCCCCCTACGAGCAGTACTTC.

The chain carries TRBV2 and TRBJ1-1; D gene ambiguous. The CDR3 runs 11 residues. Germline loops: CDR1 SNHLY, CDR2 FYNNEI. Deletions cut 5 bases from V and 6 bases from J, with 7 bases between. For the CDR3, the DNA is TGTGCCAGCAGTTCGGGCGCTGAAGCTTTCTTT. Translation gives CASSSGAEAFF.

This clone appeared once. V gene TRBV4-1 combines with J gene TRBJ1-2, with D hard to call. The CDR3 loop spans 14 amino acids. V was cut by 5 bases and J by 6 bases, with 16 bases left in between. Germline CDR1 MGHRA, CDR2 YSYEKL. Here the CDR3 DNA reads TGCGCCAGCAGCTACGGAACAGCAGCTAATGGCTACACCTTC. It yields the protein CASSYGTAANGYTF.

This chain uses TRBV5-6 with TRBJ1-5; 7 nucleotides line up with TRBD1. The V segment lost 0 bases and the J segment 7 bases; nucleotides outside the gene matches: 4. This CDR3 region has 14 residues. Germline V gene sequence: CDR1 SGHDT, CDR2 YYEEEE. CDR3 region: CASSLASGGQPQHF. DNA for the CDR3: TGTGCCAGCAGCTTGGCGTCAGGGGGACAGCCCCAGCATTTT.

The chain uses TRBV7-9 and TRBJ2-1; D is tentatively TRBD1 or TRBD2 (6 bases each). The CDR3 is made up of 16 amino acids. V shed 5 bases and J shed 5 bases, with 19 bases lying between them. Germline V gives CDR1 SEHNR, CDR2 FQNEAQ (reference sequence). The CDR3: CASSPLTGGKDNEQFF. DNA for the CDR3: TGTGCCAGCAGCCCCTTAACCGGGGGCAAGGACAATGAGCAGTTCTTC. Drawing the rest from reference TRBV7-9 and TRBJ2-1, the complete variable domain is DTGVSQNPRHKITKRGQNVTFRCDPISEHNRLYWYRQTLGQGPEFLTYFQNEAQLEKSRLLSDRFSAERPKGSFSTLEIQRTEQGDSAMYLCASSPLTGGKDNEQFFGPGTRLTVL.

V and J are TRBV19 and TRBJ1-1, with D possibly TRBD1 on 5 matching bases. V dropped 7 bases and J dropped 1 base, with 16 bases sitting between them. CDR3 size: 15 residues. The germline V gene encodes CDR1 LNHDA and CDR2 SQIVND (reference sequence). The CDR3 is CASTISGTANTEAFF. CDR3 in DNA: TGTGCCAGTACCATATCCGGGACGGCGAACACTGAAGCTTTCTTT.

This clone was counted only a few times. CDR3 residues: CASSPMLAGGRDTQYF. The CDR3 bases are TGCGCCAGCAGTCCCATGCTAGCGGGGGGTAGGGATACGCAGTATTTT. The V call is TRBV4-1, the J call TRBJ2-3; TRBD2 aligns across 11 bases. V was clipped by 6 bases and J by 6 bases; unmatched bases: 11. CDR3 size: 16 residues. CDR1 is MGHRA and CDR2 is YSYEKL in the germline V gene.

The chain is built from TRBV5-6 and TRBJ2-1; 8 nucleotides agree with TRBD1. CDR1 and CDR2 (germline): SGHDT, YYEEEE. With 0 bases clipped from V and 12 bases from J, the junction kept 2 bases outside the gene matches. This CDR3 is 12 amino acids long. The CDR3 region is CASSLVGQGQFF. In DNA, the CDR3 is TGTGCCAGCAGCTTGGTCGGACAGGGGCAGTTCTTC.

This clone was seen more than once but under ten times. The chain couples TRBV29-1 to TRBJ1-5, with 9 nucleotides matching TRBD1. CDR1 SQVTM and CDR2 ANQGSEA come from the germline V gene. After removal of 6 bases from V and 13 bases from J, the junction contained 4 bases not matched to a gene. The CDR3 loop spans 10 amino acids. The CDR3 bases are TGCAGCGTGAGGGACAGGGAACAGCATTTT. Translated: CSVRDREQHF.

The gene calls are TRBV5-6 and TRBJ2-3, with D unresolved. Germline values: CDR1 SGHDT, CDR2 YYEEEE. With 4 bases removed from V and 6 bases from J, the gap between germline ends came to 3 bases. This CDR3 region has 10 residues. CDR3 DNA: TGTGCCAGCAGCGGGGATACGCAGTATTTT. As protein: CASSGDTQYF.

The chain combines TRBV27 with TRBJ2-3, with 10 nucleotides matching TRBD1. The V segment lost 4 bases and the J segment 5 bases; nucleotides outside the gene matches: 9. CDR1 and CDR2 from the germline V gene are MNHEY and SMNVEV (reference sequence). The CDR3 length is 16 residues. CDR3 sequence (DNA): TGTGCCAGCAGTTCCACGGGGACAGGGGCCGGAGATACGCAGTATTTT. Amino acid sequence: CASSSTGTGAGDTQYF.

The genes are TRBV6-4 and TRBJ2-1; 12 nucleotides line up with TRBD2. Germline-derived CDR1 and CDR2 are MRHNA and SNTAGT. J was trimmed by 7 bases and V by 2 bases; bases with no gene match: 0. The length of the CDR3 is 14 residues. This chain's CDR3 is CASSDGTSGNEQFF. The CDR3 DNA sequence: TGTGCCAGCAGTGACGGGACTAGCGGGAATGAGCAGTTCTTC.

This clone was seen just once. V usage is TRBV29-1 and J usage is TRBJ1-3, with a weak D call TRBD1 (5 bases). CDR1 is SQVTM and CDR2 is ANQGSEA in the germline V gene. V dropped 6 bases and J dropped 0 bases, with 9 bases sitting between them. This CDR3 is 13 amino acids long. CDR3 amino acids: CSVNGHSGNTIYF. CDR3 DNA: TGCAGCGTAAATGGACACTCTGGAAACACCATATATTTT.

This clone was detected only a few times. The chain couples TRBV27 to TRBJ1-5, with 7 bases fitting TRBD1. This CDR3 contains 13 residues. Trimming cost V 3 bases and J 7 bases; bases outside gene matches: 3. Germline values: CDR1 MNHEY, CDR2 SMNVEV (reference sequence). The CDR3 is CASSFIGGQPQHF. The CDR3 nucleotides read TGTGCCAGCAGTTTTATAGGGGGCCAGCCCCAGCATTTT.

CDR3 sequence (DNA): TGTGCCAGCAGCTGGGGACAGGGGAACACTGAAGCTTTCTTT. Residues: CASSWGQGNTEAFF. The chain recombines TRBV7-9 with TRBJ1-1; 9 bases map to TRBD1. With 4 bases clipped from V and 1 base from J, the junction kept 1 base outside the gene matches. Per the germline V gene, CDR1 is SEHNR and CDR2 is FQNEAQ (reference sequence). The CDR3 has 14 amino acids.

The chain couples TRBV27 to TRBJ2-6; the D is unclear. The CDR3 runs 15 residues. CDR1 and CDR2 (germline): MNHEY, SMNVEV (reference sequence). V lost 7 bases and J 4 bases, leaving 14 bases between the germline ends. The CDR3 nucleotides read TGTGCCAGCACCCTGGATGGTTCCGGGGCCAACGTCCTGACTTTC. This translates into CASTLDGSGANVLTF.

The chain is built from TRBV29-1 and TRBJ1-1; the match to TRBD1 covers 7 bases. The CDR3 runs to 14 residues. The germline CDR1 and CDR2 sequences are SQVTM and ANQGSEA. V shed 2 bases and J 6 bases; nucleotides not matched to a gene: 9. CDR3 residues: CSVEYEAGGAEAFF. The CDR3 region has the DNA TGCAGCGTTGAATATGAGGCAGGGGGGGCTGAAGCTTTCTTT.

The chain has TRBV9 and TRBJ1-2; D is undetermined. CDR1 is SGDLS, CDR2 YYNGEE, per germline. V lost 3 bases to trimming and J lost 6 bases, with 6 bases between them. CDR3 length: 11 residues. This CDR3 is CASSGGHGYTF. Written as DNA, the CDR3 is TGTGCCAGCAGCGGAGGTCATGGCTACACCTTC. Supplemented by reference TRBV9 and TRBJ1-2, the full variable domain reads DSGVTQTPKHLITATGQRVTLRCSPRSGDLSVYWYQQSLDQGLQFLIQYYNGEERAKGNILERFSAQQFPDLHSELNLSSLELGDSALYFCASSGGHGYTFGSGTRLTVV.

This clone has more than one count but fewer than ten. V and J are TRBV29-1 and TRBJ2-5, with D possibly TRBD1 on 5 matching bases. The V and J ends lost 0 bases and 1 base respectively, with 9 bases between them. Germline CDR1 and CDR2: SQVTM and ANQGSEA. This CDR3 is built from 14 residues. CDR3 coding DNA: TGCAGCGTTGAAGATGGGGCAGTCCAAGAGACCCAGTACTTC. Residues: CSVEDGAVQETQYF.

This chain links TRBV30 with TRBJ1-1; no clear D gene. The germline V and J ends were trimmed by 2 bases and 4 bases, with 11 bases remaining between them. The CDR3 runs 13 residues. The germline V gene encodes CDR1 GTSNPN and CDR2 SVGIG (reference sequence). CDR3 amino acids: CAWSYAVITEAFF. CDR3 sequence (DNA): TGTGCCTGGAGTTATGCAGTTATCACTGAAGCTTTCTTT.

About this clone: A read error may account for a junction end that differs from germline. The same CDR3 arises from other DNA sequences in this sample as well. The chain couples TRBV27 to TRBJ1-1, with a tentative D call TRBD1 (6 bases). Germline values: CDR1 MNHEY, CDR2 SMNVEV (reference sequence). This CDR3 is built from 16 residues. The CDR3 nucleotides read TGTGCCAGCAGTCCACAAAACGACAGGCGGGGCACTGAAGCCTTCTTT. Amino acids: CASSPQNDRRGTEAFF.

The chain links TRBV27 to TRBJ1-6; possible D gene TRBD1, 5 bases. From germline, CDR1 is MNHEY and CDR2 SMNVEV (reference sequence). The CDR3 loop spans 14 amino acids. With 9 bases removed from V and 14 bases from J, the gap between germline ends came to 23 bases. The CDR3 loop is CASGTGTDSPALHF. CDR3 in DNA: TGTGCCAGTGGGACCGGAACCGATTCACCGGCCCTCCACTTT.

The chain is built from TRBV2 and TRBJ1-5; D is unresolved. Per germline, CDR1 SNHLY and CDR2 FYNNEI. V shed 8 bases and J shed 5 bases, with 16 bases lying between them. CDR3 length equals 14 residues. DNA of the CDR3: TGTGCCAGCGCCGCCGGGGAGTTCGATCAGCCCCAGCATTTT. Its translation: CASAAGEFDQPQHF.

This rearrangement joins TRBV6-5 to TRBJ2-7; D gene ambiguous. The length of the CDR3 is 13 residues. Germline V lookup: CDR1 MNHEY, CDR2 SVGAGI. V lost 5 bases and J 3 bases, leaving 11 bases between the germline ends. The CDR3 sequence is CASSPARYYEQYF. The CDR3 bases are TGTGCCAGCAGTCCGGCCCGGTACTACGAGCAGTACTTC.

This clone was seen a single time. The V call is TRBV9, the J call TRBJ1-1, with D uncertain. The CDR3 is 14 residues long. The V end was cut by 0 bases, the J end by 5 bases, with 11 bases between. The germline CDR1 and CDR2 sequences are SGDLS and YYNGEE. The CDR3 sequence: CASSVDGVGTEAFF. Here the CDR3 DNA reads TGTGCCAGCAGCGTAGACGGGGTGGGGACTGAAGCTTTCTTT.